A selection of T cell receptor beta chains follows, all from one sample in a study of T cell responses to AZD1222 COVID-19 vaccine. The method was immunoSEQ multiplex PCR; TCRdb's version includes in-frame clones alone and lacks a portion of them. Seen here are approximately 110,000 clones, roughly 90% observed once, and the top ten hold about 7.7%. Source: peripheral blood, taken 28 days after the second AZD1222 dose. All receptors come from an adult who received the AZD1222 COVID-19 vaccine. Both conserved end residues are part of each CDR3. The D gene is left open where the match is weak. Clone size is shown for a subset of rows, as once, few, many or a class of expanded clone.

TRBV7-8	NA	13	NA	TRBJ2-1	TGTGCCAGCAGCGAAGAGTCGGTGGGTGAGCAGTTCTTC	CASSEESVGEQFF
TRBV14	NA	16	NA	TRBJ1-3	TGTGCCAGCAGCCAAGAAAGCCTTTTTCCTGGAAACACCATATATTTT	CASSQESLFPGNTIYF
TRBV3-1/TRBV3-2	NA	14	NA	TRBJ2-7	TGTGCCAGCAGCCCCCAGTCTGGGGTCCCCGAGCAGTACTTC	CASSPQSGVPEQYF
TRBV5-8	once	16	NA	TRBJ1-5	TGTGCCAGCAGCTTGGGGGGCGACAGTCATTATCAGCCCCAGCATTTT	CASSLGGDSHYQPQHF
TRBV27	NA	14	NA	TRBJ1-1	TGTGCCAGCAGTCCGACGGTGGAAGCCTCTGAAGCTTTCTTT	CASSPTVEASEAFF
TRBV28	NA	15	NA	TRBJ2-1	TGTGCCAGCAGTTACAACAGTGGTGGTTGGAATGAGCAGTTCTTC	CASSYNSGGWNEQFF
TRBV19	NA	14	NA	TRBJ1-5	TGTGCCAGTACCCTGACAGGCCAGGGAGCGCCCCAGCATTTT	CASTLTGQGAPQHF
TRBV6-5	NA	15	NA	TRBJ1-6	TGTGCCAGCCAAGGTAGGCTCTCCTATAATTCACCCCTCCACTTT	CASQGRLSYNSPLHF
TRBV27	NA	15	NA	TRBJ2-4	TGTGCCAGCAGTTTATTTGGATCGGCCAAAAACATTCAGTACTTC	CASSLFGSAKNIQYF
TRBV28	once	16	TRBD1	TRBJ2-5	TGTGCCAGCAGTTCGCCGGGACAGGGGGACCAAGAGACCCAGTACTTC	CASSSPGQGDQETQYF
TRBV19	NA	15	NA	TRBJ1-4	TGTGCCAGTTCCGCCAGGGGAGCAACTAATGAAAAACTGTTTTTT	CASSARGATNEKLFF
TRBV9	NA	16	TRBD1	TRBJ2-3	TGTGCCAGCAGCGAGACCCCGGGACAGGGCTCAGATACGCAGTATTTT	CASSETPGQGSDTQYF
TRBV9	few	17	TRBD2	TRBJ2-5	TGTGCCAGCAGCGTAGATAGGACTAGCGGGAGTGTGGAGACCCAGTACTTC	CASSVDRTSGSVETQYF
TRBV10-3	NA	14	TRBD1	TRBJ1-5	TGTGCCATCTCTGACAGGGTCGTCAATCAGCCCCAGCATTTT	CAISDRVVNQPQHF
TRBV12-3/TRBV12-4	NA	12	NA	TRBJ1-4	TGTGCCAGCAGTTCGCAGAATGAAAAACTGTTTTTT	CASSSQNEKLFF
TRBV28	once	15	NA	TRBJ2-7	TGTGCCAGCAGTTTATCCCCGTACAAGCCCTACGAGCAGTACTTC	CASSLSPYKPYEQYF
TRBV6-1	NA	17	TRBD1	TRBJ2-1	TGTGCCAGCAGTGCAATACAGGGGAGAAGCTCCTACAATGAGCAGTTCTTC	CASSAIQGRSSYNEQFF
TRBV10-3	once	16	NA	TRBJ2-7	TGTGCCATCAGTGACCCCGGGCCTCTCACAGGCTACGAGCAGTACTTC	CAISDPGPLTGYEQYF
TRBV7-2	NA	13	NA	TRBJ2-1	TGTGCCAGCAGCTTAGGTTCCTACAATGAGCAGTTCTTC	CASSLGSYNEQFF
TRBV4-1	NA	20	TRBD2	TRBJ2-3	TGCGCCAGCAGCCTACGGGGGCTAGCGGGGGGACCTAGAAGCACAGATACGCAGTATTTT	CASSLRGLAGGPRSTDTQYF
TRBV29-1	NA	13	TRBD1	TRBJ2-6	TGCAGCGCTACAGGGGTTGGGGCCAACGTCCTGACTTTC	CSATGVGANVLTF
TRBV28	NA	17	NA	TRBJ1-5	TGTGCCAGCAGTTCACCCCAGGGTTTTACGAGCAATCAGCCCCAGCATTTT	CASSSPQGFTSNQPQHF
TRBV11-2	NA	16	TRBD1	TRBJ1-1	TGTGCCAGCAGTTCGAGAGGACAGGTTGGGAACACTGAAGCTTTCTTT	CASSSRGQVGNTEAFF
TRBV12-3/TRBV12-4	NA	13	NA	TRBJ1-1	TGTGCCAGCAGTTTATCAGAGAACACTGAAGCTTTCTTT	CASSLSENTEAFF
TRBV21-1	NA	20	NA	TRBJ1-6	TGTGCCAGCAGCAATTTGGGCCCGAGACAGGGTCAATCCTATAATTCACCCCTCCACTTT	CASSNLGPRQGQSYNSPLHF
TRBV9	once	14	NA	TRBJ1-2	TGTGCCAGCAGCGCCCCCAGTGAAAACTATGGCTACACCTTC	CASSAPSENYGYTF